A single sample is the source of the 3 T cell receptor beta chains below, sequenced in a study of post-analysis software for immune sequencing data. Their cognate antigens are unknown. cDNA libraries of TCR beta carried unique molecular identifiers. Using its own MiXCR run on the PCR reads, TCRdb lists one record per CDR3 protein. The profile shows fewer than 900,000 distinct CDR3 sequences, around 46% of them singletons. Study observations and caveats: Comparison of patients with controls showed four or five TRBV segments more frequent in patients, TRBV5-6, TRBV5-1 and TRBV20-1 among them.

The sample was blood. The source of these receptors is a girl between 10 and 17 years old with multiple sclerosis.

In its sample, this clonotype was seen once. One end of the junction is discordant with germline, which a read error may explain. The genes are TRBV5-1 and TRBJ1-1; D remains ambiguous. CDR1 and CDR2 (germline): SGHRS, YFSETQ. The CDR3 runs 15 residues. The CDR3 DNA sequence: TGCGCCAGCAACTTGGAGAGTTGGGTGAACACTGAAGCTTTCTTT. Amino acid sequence: CASNLESWVNTEAFF.

This clonotype was counted between two and nine times. The V call is TRBV4-3, the J call TRBJ2-2; D gene uncertain. Germline assignment: CDR1 LGHNA and CDR2 YSLEER. The CDR3 totals 13 residues. Trimming pared 4 bases from V and 7 bases from J, leaving 10 bases between. CDR3 in amino acids: CASSLLKGGELFF. In nucleotides, the CDR3 is TGCGCCAGCAGCCTCTTGAAAGGCGGGGAGCTGTTTTTT.

The V and J genes are TRBV29-1 and TRBJ2-3; D tentatively reads TRBD1 or TRBD2 (5 bases each). V lost 4 bases, J lost 0 bases, and 17 bases lay in between. CDR1 is SQVTM and CDR2 is ANQGSEA in the germline V gene. CDR3 length: 16 amino acids. CDR3 region: CSVVWGLLASTDTQYF. CDR3 in DNA: TGCAGCGTTGTTTGGGGGTTGCTGGCAAGCACAGATACGCAGTATTTT.